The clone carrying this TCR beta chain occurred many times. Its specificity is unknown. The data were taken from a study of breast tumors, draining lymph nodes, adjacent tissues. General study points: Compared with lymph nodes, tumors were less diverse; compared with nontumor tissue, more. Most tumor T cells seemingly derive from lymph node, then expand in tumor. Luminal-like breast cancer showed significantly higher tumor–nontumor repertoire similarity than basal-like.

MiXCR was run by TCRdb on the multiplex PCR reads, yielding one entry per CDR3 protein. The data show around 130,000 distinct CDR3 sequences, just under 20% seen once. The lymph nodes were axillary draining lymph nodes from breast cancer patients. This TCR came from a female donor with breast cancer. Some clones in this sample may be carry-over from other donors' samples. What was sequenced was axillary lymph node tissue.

The CDR3 DNA follows: TGTGCCAGCAGCTTCAGGAGCACCGGGGAGCTGTTTTTT. It is translated as CASSFRSTGELFF. V usage is TRBV11-2 and J usage is TRBJ2-2; D remains unclear. CDR3 length: 13 amino acids. Trimming took off 3 bases at V and 4 bases at J, with 6 bases between the two ends. Germline values: CDR1 SGHAT, CDR2 FQNNGV.